The T cell receptor beta chain under discussion was sequenced for a study of T cells in severe cutaneous drug reactions. Study details: Recruitment ran 2011 to 2018 in Taiwan, Thailand and a European registry. RegiSCAR criteria gave all enrolled patients a probable or definite SJS/TEN or DRESS diagnosis.

Germline V gene sequence: CDR1 SEHNR, CDR2 FQNEAQ (reference sequence). The CDR3 consists of 14 residues. Details on this clonotype: Its antigen remains unknown.

The patients sequenced had a carbamazepine-induced Stevens-Johnson syndrome or toxic epidermal necrolysis reaction. Bulk and single-cell libraries used iRepertoire multiplex PCR with TCR subtype-specific primers. Bulk TCR beta libraries came from multiplex PCR with V, D, J primers. From the multiplex PCR reads, TCRdb lists one entry per CDR3 protein and no DNA. In all, the sample yields about 8,300 distinct CDR3 sequences. Findings of the study overall: All seven CBZ-SJS/TEN blister samples shared a public TCRbeta CDR3 at mean approximately 13%.

The chain is built from TRBV7-9 and TRBJ2-5; no DNA is available, so the TRBD1 call from TCRdb remains unchecked. Sequencing used cells from a skin blister. The sequence derives from a human donor with a severe cutaneous adverse drug reaction. The chain's CDR3 is CASSRTGGLETQYF. The variable domain in full, completed from reference TRBV7-9 and TRBJ2-5, reads DTGVSQNPRHKITKRGQNVTFRCDPISEHNRLYWYRQTLGQGPEFLTYFQNEAQLEKSRLLSDRFSAERPKGSFSTLEIQRTEQGDSAMYLCASSRTGGLETQYFGPGTRLLVL.